A single sample is the source of the 26 T cell receptor beta chains below, sequenced in a study of tumor and adjacent non-tumor tissue in lung cancer. The library came from three nested PCR rounds adapted from ARM-PCR protocols. TCRdb itself ran the multiplex PCR reads through MiXCR, one entry per CDR3 protein. The sample contains tens of thousands of distinct CDR3 sequences, roughly 72% of which appear only once. The template was RNA from unsorted bulk tissue. The specimen sequenced was lung tumor tissue. The source is a woman between 40 and 55 years old with non-small cell lung cancer.

A note on this clonotype: An end of the junction differs from the germline gene, which may be a read error. The V call is TRBV10-2, the J call TRBJ2-5, with 7 nucleotides matching TRBD2. The CDR3 consists of 13 residues. Germline V gene sequence: CDR1 WSHSY, CDR2 SAAADI. In nucleotides, the CDR3 is TGCGCCAGCAGTGTAATAGGGAGGGAGACCCAGCACTTC. Translating it yields CASSVIGRETQHF.

The chain employs TRBV11-3 and TRBJ1-2; D call uncertain. Per germline, CDR1 SGHNT and CDR2 YENEEA. The CDR3 length is 15 residues. In DNA, the CDR3 is TGTGCGAGCTACCGGCTGGCCAGGCCTAACTATGGCTACACCTTC. This sequence encodes CASYRLARPNYGYTF.

This clonotype was recorded at least ten times. This chain uses TRBV5-4 with TRBJ2-1; the match to TRBD2 covers 8 bases. The V segment lost 2 bases and the J segment 6 bases; nucleotides outside the gene matches: 7. The germline V gene encodes CDR1 SGHNT and CDR2 YYREEE (reference sequence). The CDR3 has 15 amino acids. CDR3 nucleotide sequence: TGTGCCAGCAGCTTCGTAGCGGGACCAGGCAATGAGCAGTTCTTC. It encodes CASSFVAGPGNEQFF.

This clonotype was found a few times. The chain recombines TRBV6-1 with TRBJ2-3; D tentatively reads TRBD1 or TRBD2 (5 bases each). CDR3 length: 16 amino acids. Deletions cut 10 bases from V and 3 bases from J, with 23 bases between. The germline V gene encodes CDR1 MNHNS and CDR2 SASEGT. The CDR3 DNA reads as TGTGCCACATCCGAGGACGTGGGGCGCGGGACAGATACGCAGTATTTT. Protein product: CATSEDVGRGTDTQYF.

In the case of this clonotype: One end of the junction does not line up with germline, which may come from a read error. The rearrangement links TRBV4-1 to TRBJ2-5, with no clear D. Germline V gene lookup returns CDR1 MGHRA and CDR2 YSYEKL. The CDR3 is 15 residues long. CDR3 sequence (DNA): TGTGTCAGCAGCCAAGGGTTGGGAACACAAGAGACCCAGTACTTC. Amino acids: CVSSQGLGTQETQYF.

This clonotype was observed at least ten times. This chain uses TRBV6-5 with TRBJ2-7; no definite D call. The length of the CDR3 is 13 residues. Trimming took off 6 bases at V and 4 bases at J, with 13 bases between the two ends. Germline loops: CDR1 MNHEY, CDR2 SVGAGI. The CDR3 DNA follows: TGTGCCAGCAGACCTCTGGGTTCGTACGAGCAGTACTTC. Translated, it gives CASRPLGSYEQYF.

This clonotype occurred many times. This chain links TRBV29-1 with TRBJ2-4; 10 bases are shared with TRBD1. J was trimmed by 8 bases and V by 7 bases; bases with no gene match: 11. The CDR3 runs 14 residues. The germline V gene encodes CDR1 SQVTM and CDR2 ANQGSEA. The CDR3 is CSAGGGQGSDIQYF. The CDR3 bases are TGCAGCGCTGGAGGGGGACAGGGGTCTGACATTCAGTACTTC.

This clonotype was counted a single time. A read error may explain this, as a much larger clone is one base away. The conserved closing phenylalanine or tryptophan is absent in this CDR3, likely reflecting a read error. The chain employs TRBV5-1 and TRBJ1-6; 9 bases fit TRBD1. After removal of 7 bases from V and 8 bases from J, the junction contained 13 bases not matched to a gene. Germline-derived CDR1 and CDR2 are SGHRS and YFSETQ. The CDR3 loop spans 16 amino acids. The CDR3 DNA reads TGCGCCAGCGGAGTGGATCCCGGGACAGGGTATTCACCCCTCCACCTT. Translated, it gives CASGVDPGTGYSPLHL.

This chain connects TRBV5-5 to TRBJ2-7, with 7 bases matching TRBD1. Germline assignment: CDR1 SGHKS and CDR2 YYEKEE (reference sequence). This CDR3 is 14 amino acids long. V was clipped by 9 bases and J by 5 bases; unmatched bases: 14. CDR3 loop: CANKPGTDTDEQYF. The CDR3 region has the DNA TGTGCCAACAAGCCCGGGACAGACACCGACGAGCAGTACTTC.

Only one count was recorded for this clonotype. At one end the junction does not follow the germline gene, possibly because of a read error. The V gene is TRBV11-2, the J gene TRBJ2-2; D tentatively reads TRBD1 or TRBD2 (6 bases each). The germline gives CDR1 SGHAT, CDR2 FQNNGV. The CDR3 is 14 residues long. CDR3 loop: CASSFWEQGGELVF. In DNA, the CDR3 is TGTGCCAGCAGCTTTTGGGAACAGGGCGGGGAACTCGTTTTT.

A word on this clonotype: The CDR3 does not end in the conserved phenylalanine or tryptophan, so this is likely a read error. The V call is TRBV11-2, the J call TRBJ2-2; 7 bases match TRBD2. CDR1 and CDR2 (germline): SGHAT, FQNNGV. The CDR3 consists of 15 residues. The CDR3 nucleotides read TGTGTCAGCAACTTAGGGCTAGCGGCTACCGGGGAGCTGTTTTCT. Translation: CVSNLGLAATGELFS.

Note on this clonotype: One end of the junction does not line up with germline, which may come from a read error. V gene TRBV5-6 combines with J gene TRBJ2-1; no clear D gene. The CDR3 runs 13 residues. Germline V gene lookup returns CDR1 SGHDT and CDR2 YYEEEE. For the CDR3, the DNA is TGTGTCAGCAGCTTGGTCGGCAGAAATGAGCAGTTCTTC. The encoded protein is CVSSLVGRNEQFF.

This clonotype was picked up one time. At one end the junction does not follow the germline gene, possibly because of a read error. The chain employs TRBV28 and TRBJ2-3, with D perhaps TRBD2 (5 bases). Germline CDR1 and CDR2: MDHEN and SYDVKM. This CDR3 spans 13 amino acids. The DNA of the CDR3 is TGTGCCAGCAATTTAAGCGGACCAGACACGCAGTATTTT. Protein product: CASNLSGPDTQYF. The whole variable domain, remainder taken from reference TRBV28 and TRBJ2-3, is DVKVTQSSRYLVKRTGEKVFLECVQDMDHENMFWYRQDPGLGLRLIYFSYDVKMKEKGDIPEGYSVSREKKERFSLILESASTNQTSMYLCASNLSGPDTQYFGPGTRLTVL.

Details on this clonotype: Germline is not matched at one junction end, which may reflect a read error. V is TRBV4-1 and J is TRBJ2-3, with D unclear. This CDR3 region has 17 residues. Germline V gene sequence: CDR1 MGHRA, CDR2 YSYEKL. CDR3 bases: TGCGCCAGCAGCCAAGATGACGTCCTATTGAACGCGGATATGCAGTATTTT. This codes for CASSQDDVLLNADMQYF.

Comment on this clonotype: The junction differs from germline at one of its ends, possibly a read error. The chain recombines TRBV11-2 with TRBJ2-7; possibly TRBD2 for D (6 bases). CDR3 length: 15 amino acids. From germline, CDR1 is SGHAT and CDR2 FQNNGV. The CDR3 sequence: CATSFGSSVAYEQYF. DNA of the CDR3: TGTGCCACCAGCTTTGGGTCTAGCGTCGCCTACGAGCAGTACTTC. Filled out from reference TRBV11-2 and TRBJ2-7, the complete variable domain reads EAGVAQSPRYKIIEKRQSVAFWCNPISGHATLYWYQQILGQGPKLLIQFQNNGVVDDSQLPKDRFSAERLKGVDSTLKIQPAKLEDSAVYLCATSFGSSVAYEQYFGPGTRLTVT.

This chain uses TRBV5-4 with TRBJ1-6; 12 nucleotides align to TRBD1. Germline V gives CDR1 SGHNT, CDR2 YYREEE (reference sequence). The CDR3 consists of 15 residues. V shed 4 bases and J 6 bases; nucleotides not matched to a gene: 2. CDR3 residues: CASSRGQGANSPLHF. The CDR3 coding sequence is TGTGCCAGCAGCAGGGGACAGGGGGCTAATTCACCCCTCCACTTT. Using reference TRBV5-4 and TRBJ1-6 for the parts outside the CDR3, the full variable domain is ETGVTQSPTHLIKTRGQQVTLRCSSQSGHNTVSWYQQALGQGPQFIFQYYREEENGRGNFPPRFSGLQFPNYSSELNVNALELDDSALYLCASSRGQGANSPLHFGNGTRLTVT.

Note on this clonotype: At one end the junction does not follow the germline gene, possibly because of a read error. The rearrangement links TRBV6-1 to TRBJ2-3, with TRBD2 as a possible D gene (6 bases). The CDR3 sequence is 17 residues long. Germline V gives CDR1 MNHNS, CDR2 SASEGT. CDR3 sequence reads: CASRGAGTEPRLNTQYF. CDR3 nucleotide sequence: TGTGCCAGCAGGGGTGCGGGGACCGAACCCCGGCTGAATACACAGTATTTT.

By sample fraction, this clonotype is medium-sized. The chain carries TRBV11-1 and TRBJ2-1; perhaps TRBD1 as D (6 bases). CDR1 is SGHAT and CDR2 is FQDESV in the germline V gene (reference sequence). The germline V and J ends were trimmed by 5 bases and 5 bases, with 16 bases remaining between them. The CDR3 covers 15 residues. CDR3 coding DNA: TGTGCCAGCAGCCACACCCAGGGGATTCACAATGAGCAGTTCTTC. Its protein product is CASSHTQGIHNEQFF.

This clonotype was picked up one time. The CDR3 spells CASSRPERTYEQYF. Written as DNA, the CDR3 is TGTGCCAGCAGTCGGCCGGAAAGGACCTACGAGCAGTACTTC. The V call is TRBV6-5, the J call TRBJ2-7; D is uncertain. V was cut by 5 bases and J by 2 bases, with 13 bases left in between. The germline V gene encodes CDR1 MNHEY and CDR2 SVGAGI. The CDR3 is 14 amino acids.

The rearrangement joins TRBV6-5 to TRBJ2-2; D is unresolved. Germline lookup yields CDR1 MNHEY and CDR2 SVGAGI. The CDR3 has 14 residues. The V gene lost 11 bases and the J gene lost 4 bases, with 17 bases spanning the gap. The CDR3 region has the DNA TGTGCCGGTAGCCTGACATGGGGCACCGGGGAGCTGTTTTTT. Translated, it gives CAGSLTWGTGELFF.

Concerning this clonotype: Since a much larger clone is just one base distant, this may be a read error. The rearrangement joins TRBV30 to TRBJ2-1; D is uncertain. This CDR3 contains 10 residues. The germline V gene encodes CDR1 GTSNPN and CDR2 SVGIG (reference sequence). The CDR3 sequence is CVSGHNEQFF. In DNA, the CDR3 is TGTGTCTCTGGACACAATGAGCAGTTCTTC.

This clonotype was seen just once. The junction shows a germline mismatch at one end, possibly a read error. The chain recombines TRBV5-1 with TRBJ1-1, with D perhaps matching TRBD1 (5 bases). Germline values: CDR1 SGHRS, CDR2 YFSETQ. The CDR3 sequence is 13 residues long. The CDR3 region has the DNA TGTGCCAGCAGCTTAGTGGCAGGGACTGAAGCTTTCTTT. Amino acid sequence: CASSLVAGTEAFF.

The rearrangement joins TRBV4-1 to TRBJ1-6; D remains unclear. The V and J ends lost 4 bases and 13 bases respectively, with 17 bases between them. Germline V gene data show CDR1 as MGHRA and CDR2 as YSYEKL. This CDR3 has 14 amino acids. The CDR3 spells CASSLGKEKAPLHF. The CDR3 nucleotides are TGCGCCAGCAGCCTAGGGAAGGAGAAGGCGCCCCTCCACTTT.

In the case of this clonotype: One end of the junction fails to match germline, which may point to a read error. V is TRBV11-3 and J is TRBJ2-1, with 8 nucleotides matching TRBD2. Looked up from germline, CDR1 is SGHNT and CDR2 is YENEEA. The CDR3 extends over 16 amino acids. CDR3 DNA sequence: TGTGCAAGCAGCAGGCAGGGCGTAGCGGGGTACGATGAACAGTTCTTC. Amino acids: CASSRQGVAGYDEQFF.

Remarks on this clonotype: The junction and the germline gene differ at one end; a read error may be behind it. The gene calls are TRBV6-1 and TRBJ2-7; 7 nucleotides align to TRBD2. Germline CDR1 and CDR2: MNHNS and SASEGT. The CDR3 runs 14 residues. CDR3 sequence reads: CVNSLADNSYEQYF. CDR3 DNA sequence: TGTGTCAACTCCCTAGCGGACAACTCCTACGAGCAATACTTC.

J is TRBJ2-7 and V is TRBV24-1; 9 nucleotides line up with TRBD1. Germline lookup yields CDR1 KGHDR and CDR2 SFDVKD. V lost 4 bases and J lost 1; bases outside the gene matches: 1. This CDR3 is 14 amino acids long. The chain's CDR3 is CATSEGQGSYEQYF. Here the CDR3 DNA reads TGTGCCACCAGTGAGGGACAGGGATCCTACGAGCAGTACTTC.